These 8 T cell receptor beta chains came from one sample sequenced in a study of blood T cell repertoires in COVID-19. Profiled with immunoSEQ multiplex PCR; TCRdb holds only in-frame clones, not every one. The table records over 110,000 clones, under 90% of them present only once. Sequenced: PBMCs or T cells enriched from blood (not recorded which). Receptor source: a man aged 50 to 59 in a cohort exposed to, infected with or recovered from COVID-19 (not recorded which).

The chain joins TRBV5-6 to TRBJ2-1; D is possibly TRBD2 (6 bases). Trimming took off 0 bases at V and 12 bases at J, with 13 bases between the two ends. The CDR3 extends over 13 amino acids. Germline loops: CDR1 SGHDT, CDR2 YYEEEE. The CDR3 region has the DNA TGTGCCAGCAGCTTGGGTAGAGCGGGCCGGCAGTTCTTC. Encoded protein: CASSLGRAGRQFF. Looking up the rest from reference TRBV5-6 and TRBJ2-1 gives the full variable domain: DAGVTQSPTHLIKTRGQQVTLRCSPKSGHDTVSWYQQALGQGPQFIFQYYEEEERQRGNFPDRFSGHQFPNYSSELNVNALLLGDSALYLCASSLGRAGRQFFGPGTRLTVL.

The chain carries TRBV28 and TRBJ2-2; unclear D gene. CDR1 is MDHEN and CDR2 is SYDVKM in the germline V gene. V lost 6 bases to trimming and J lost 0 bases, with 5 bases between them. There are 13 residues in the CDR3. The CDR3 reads CASSLANTGELFF. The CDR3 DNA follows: TGTGCCAGCAGCCTCGCGAACACCGGGGAGCTGTTTTTT.

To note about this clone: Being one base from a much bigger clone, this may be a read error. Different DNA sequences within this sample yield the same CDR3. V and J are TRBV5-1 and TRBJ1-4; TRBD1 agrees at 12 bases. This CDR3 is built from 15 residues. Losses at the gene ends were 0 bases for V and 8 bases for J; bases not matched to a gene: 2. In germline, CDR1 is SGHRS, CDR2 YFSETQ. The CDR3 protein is CASSLAGTGGEKLFF. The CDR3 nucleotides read TGCGCCAGCAGCTTGGCCGGGACAGGGGGCGAAAAACTGTTTTTT.

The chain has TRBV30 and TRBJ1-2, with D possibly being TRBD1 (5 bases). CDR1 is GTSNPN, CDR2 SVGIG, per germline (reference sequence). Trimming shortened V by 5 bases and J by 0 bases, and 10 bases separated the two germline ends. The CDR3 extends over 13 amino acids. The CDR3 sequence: CAWDRNPNYGYTF. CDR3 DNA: TGTGCCTGGGACAGAAATCCTAACTATGGCTACACCTTC.

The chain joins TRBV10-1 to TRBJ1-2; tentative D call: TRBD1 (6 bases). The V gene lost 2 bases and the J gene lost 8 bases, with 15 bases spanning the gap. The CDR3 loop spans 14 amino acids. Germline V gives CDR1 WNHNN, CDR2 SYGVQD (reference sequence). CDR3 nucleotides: TGCGCCAGCAGTGAGGTAGGGGGACCCCACGGCTACACCTTC. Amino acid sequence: CASSEVGGPHGYTF.

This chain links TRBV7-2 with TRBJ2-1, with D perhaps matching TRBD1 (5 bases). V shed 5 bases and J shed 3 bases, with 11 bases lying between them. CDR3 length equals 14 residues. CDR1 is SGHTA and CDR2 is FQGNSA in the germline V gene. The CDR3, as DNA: TGTGCCAGCAGCCCGGTGGGGCGCTACAATGAGCAGTTCTTC. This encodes CASSPVGRYNEQFF. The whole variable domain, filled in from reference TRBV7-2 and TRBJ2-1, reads GAGVSQSPSNKVTEKGKDVELRCDPISGHTALYWYRQSLGQGLEFLIYFQGNSAPDKSGLPSDRFSAERTGGSVSTLTIQRTQQEDSAVYLCASSPVGRYNEQFFGPGTRLTVL.

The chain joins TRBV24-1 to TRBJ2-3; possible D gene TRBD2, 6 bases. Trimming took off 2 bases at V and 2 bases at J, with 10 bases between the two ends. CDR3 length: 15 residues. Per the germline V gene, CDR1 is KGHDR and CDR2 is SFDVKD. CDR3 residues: CATSDWGGDTDTQYF. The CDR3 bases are TGTGCCACCAGTGATTGGGGCGGGGACACAGATACGCAGTATTTT.

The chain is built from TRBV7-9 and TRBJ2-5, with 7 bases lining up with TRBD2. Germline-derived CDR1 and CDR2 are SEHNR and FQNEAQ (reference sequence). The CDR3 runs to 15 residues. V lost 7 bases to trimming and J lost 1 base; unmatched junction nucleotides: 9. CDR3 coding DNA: TGTGCCAGCATTGATCTCGGGGAGGGCCAAGAGACCCAGTACTTC. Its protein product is CASIDLGEGQETQYF.